A selection of T cell receptor beta chains follows, all from one sample in a study of blood T cell repertoires in COVID-19. Only in-frame clones appear in the TCRdb table, and some are missing; sequencing was by immunoSEQ multiplex PCR. This table has about 250,000 clones, about nine tenths appearing once. Sequencing was done on a sample of PBMCs or T cells enriched from blood (not recorded which). The receptors stem from a man between 18 and 29 years old who had recovered from COVID-19. Both conserved end residues are part of each CDR3. The D gene is left open where the match is weak. Clone size is given for some rows only: seen once, a few or many times, or a class if the clone is expanded.

d_call: .
j_call: TRBJ1-1
v_call: TRBV4-1
cdr3_length: 14
clone_size: few
cdr3_nt: TGCGCCAGCAGGAACAGGGCAGTGAACACTGAAGCTTTCTTT
cdr3_aa: CASRNRAVNTEAFF

d_call: TRBD1
j_call: TRBJ2-2
v_call: TRBV9
cdr3_length: 16
clone_size: few
cdr3_nt: TGTGCCAGCAGCCCCCAGACAGGGATCCGAACCGGGGAGCTGTTTTTT
cdr3_aa: CASSPQTGIRTGELFF

d_call: .
j_call: TRBJ1-2
v_call: TRBV4-1
cdr3_length: 15
clone_size: once
cdr3_nt: TGCGCCAGCAGCCAAGTTCTAAGACACAATTATGGCTACACCTTC
cdr3_aa: CASSQVLRHNYGYTF

d_call: .
j_call: TRBJ1-5
v_call: TRBV19
cdr3_length: 13
clone_size: .
cdr3_nt: TGTGCCAGTAGTCAAGAGGGTTATCAGCCCCAGCATTTT
cdr3_aa: CASSQEGYQPQHF

d_call: TRBD1
j_call: TRBJ1-2
v_call: TRBV5-6
cdr3_length: 13
clone_size: .
cdr3_nt: TGTGCCAGCAGCCTCGGACAGGGCCGCGGCTACACCTTC
cdr3_aa: CASSLGQGRGYTF

d_call: TRBD2
j_call: TRBJ2-5
v_call: TRBV23-1
cdr3_length: 19
clone_size: .
cdr3_nt: TGCGCCAGCAGTCGAGTACTAGCGGGGGAGTACCACACCCCGGGGACCCAGTACTTC
cdr3_aa: CASSRVLAGEYHTPGTQYF

d_call: TRBD2
j_call: TRBJ2-7
v_call: TRBV9
cdr3_length: 15
clone_size: once
cdr3_nt: TGTGCCAGCAGCCCTGAGCTAGCGGCCCCCTCCGAGCAGTACTTC
cdr3_aa: CASSPELAAPSEQYF

d_call: TRBD1
j_call: TRBJ1-2
v_call: TRBV12-3/TRBV12-4
cdr3_length: 13
clone_size: .
cdr3_nt: TGTGCCAGCAGTCGGGACAGATCGTATGGCTACACCTTC
cdr3_aa: CASSRDRSYGYTF

d_call: .
j_call: TRBJ1-1
v_call: TRBV19
cdr3_length: 15
clone_size: .
cdr3_nt: TGTGCCAGTAGTGAGAGGCGGAGGATGAACACTGAAGCTTTCTTT
cdr3_aa: CASSERRRMNTEAFF

d_call: .
j_call: TRBJ1-5
v_call: TRBV19
cdr3_length: 9
clone_size: .
cdr3_nt: TGTGCCAGTGGCCCTCCCCGGCATTTT
cdr3_aa: CASGPPRHF

d_call: TRBD1
j_call: TRBJ2-7
v_call: TRBV28
cdr3_length: 18
clone_size: .
cdr3_nt: TGTGCCAGCATCCCTACCTTGTGGGAGACAGGGGTTCCCTACGAGCAGTACTTC
cdr3_aa: CASIPTLWETGVPYEQYF

d_call: TRBD1
j_call: TRBJ1-2
v_call: TRBV5-1
cdr3_length: 13
clone_size: .
cdr3_nt: TGCGCCAGCAGTTCGACAGGGTTCTATGGCTACACCTTC
cdr3_aa: CASSSTGFYGYTF

d_call: TRBD1
j_call: TRBJ2-7
v_call: TRBV5-4
cdr3_length: 13
clone_size: .
cdr3_nt: TGTGCCAGCAGCTCGACAGGGAAGTACGAGCAGTACTTC
cdr3_aa: CASSSTGKYEQYF

d_call: TRBD2
j_call: TRBJ2-3
v_call: TRBV5-1
cdr3_length: 15
clone_size: once
cdr3_nt: TGCGCCAGCAGGGATCTAGCGGGAGGGCCAGATACGCAGTATTTT
cdr3_aa: CASRDLAGGPDTQYF

d_call: TRBD2
j_call: TRBJ2-3
v_call: TRBV27
cdr3_length: 12
clone_size: .
cdr3_nt: TGTGCCAGCAGTCCACCGGGACTAGGGATGTATTTT
cdr3_aa: CASSPPGLGMYF

d_call: .
j_call: TRBJ1-6
v_call: TRBV28
cdr3_length: 16
clone_size: .
cdr3_nt: TGTGCCAGCAGTTCCCACACCGGGACACTAAATTCACCCCTCCACTTT
cdr3_aa: CASSSHTGTLNSPLHF

d_call: .
j_call: TRBJ1-6
v_call: TRBV7-2
cdr3_length: 15
clone_size: .
cdr3_nt: TGTGCCAGCAGCATCGGACAGATCCCTAATTCACCCCTCCACTTT
cdr3_aa: CASSIGQIPNSPLHF

d_call: .
j_call: TRBJ2-1
v_call: TRBV5-1
cdr3_length: 13
clone_size: .
cdr3_nt: TGCGCCAGCAGCTGGTTCGGGGGACATGAGCAGTTCTTC
cdr3_aa: CASSWFGGHEQFF

d_call: .
j_call: TRBJ2-3
v_call: TRBV9
cdr3_length: 15
clone_size: many
cdr3_nt: TGTGCCAGCAGCGTAGGAACAGTCAGCACAGATACGCAGTATTTT
cdr3_aa: CASSVGTVSTDTQYF

d_call: TRBD1
j_call: TRBJ2-3
v_call: TRBV5-1
cdr3_length: 16
clone_size: .
cdr3_nt: TGCGCCAGCAGTCACACAGGGGGCCCGGACACAGATACGCAGTATTTT
cdr3_aa: CASSHTGGPDTDTQYF

d_call: .
j_call: TRBJ1-4
v_call: TRBV28
cdr3_length: 14
clone_size: once
cdr3_nt: TGTGCCACACATTTCCCAGGGACTAATGAAAAACTGTTTTTT
cdr3_aa: CATHFPGTNEKLFF

d_call: .
j_call: TRBJ2-3
v_call: TRBV5-5
cdr3_length: 14
clone_size: .
cdr3_nt: TGTGCCAGCAGCTTGGAGTGGGGGGCAGATACGCAGTATTTT
cdr3_aa: CASSLEWGADTQYF

d_call: .
j_call: TRBJ2-7
v_call: TRBV7-6
cdr3_length: 12
clone_size: .
cdr3_nt: TGTGCCAGCAGCCCCGGACAAGCCGAGCAGTACTTC
cdr3_aa: CASSPGQAEQYF

d_call: TRBD1
j_call: TRBJ2-7
v_call: TRBV6-5
cdr3_length: 14
clone_size: .
cdr3_nt: TGTGCCAGCAGTTCCGGGACAGCCCCCTACGAGCAGTACTTC
cdr3_aa: CASSSGTAPYEQYF

d_call: TRBD1
j_call: TRBJ1-6
v_call: TRBV27
cdr3_length: 14
clone_size: .
cdr3_nt: TGTGCCAGCACTCCGAAGGGGGCTGGATCACCCCTCCACTTT
cdr3_aa: CASTPKGAGSPLHF

d_call: .
j_call: TRBJ1-1
v_call: TRBV11-2
cdr3_length: 13
clone_size: few
cdr3_nt: TGTGCCAGCACCGGACAGACAAACACTGAAGCTTTCTTT
cdr3_aa: CASTGQTNTEAFF

d_call: .
j_call: TRBJ1-5
v_call: TRBV5-1
cdr3_length: 16
clone_size: few
cdr3_nt: TGCGCCAGCAGCTTGGGTGAGGGGGTTAGCAATCAGCCCCAGCATTTT
cdr3_aa: CASSLGEGVSNQPQHF

d_call: .
j_call: TRBJ2-7
v_call: TRBV9
cdr3_length: 14
clone_size: .
cdr3_nt: TGTGCCAGCAGCCCTAGACAGGCTTCCTACGAGCAGTACTTC
cdr3_aa: CASSPRQASYEQYF

d_call: .
j_call: TRBJ1-2
v_call: TRBV2
cdr3_length: 11
clone_size: .
cdr3_nt: TGTGCCAGCGGGGGGGGCTATGGCTACACCTTC
cdr3_aa: CASGGGYGYTF

d_call: .
j_call: TRBJ1-2
v_call: TRBV6-1
cdr3_length: 19
clone_size: .
cdr3_nt: TGTGCCAGCAGTGCCTTCCAGTGGGGAGTTCGTTCGACATACTATGGCTACACCTTC
cdr3_aa: CASSAFQWGVRSTYYGYTF

d_call: .
j_call: TRBJ2-3
v_call: TRBV7-8
cdr3_length: 12
clone_size: .
cdr3_nt: TGTGCCAGCAGCCGTTACACAGATACGCAGTATTTT
cdr3_aa: CASSRYTDTQYF

d_call: .
j_call: TRBJ2-7
v_call: TRBV4-2
cdr3_length: 13
clone_size: .
cdr3_nt: TGTGCCAGCAGCCAAGAACTAGCCTACGAGCAGTACTTC
cdr3_aa: CASSQELAYEQYF

d_call: .
j_call: TRBJ2-7
v_call: TRBV12-3/TRBV12-4
cdr3_length: 13
clone_size: .
cdr3_nt: TGTGCCAGCAGTTTAAGGAGCCCCTACGAGCAGTACTTC
cdr3_aa: CASSLRSPYEQYF

d_call: .
j_call: TRBJ2-1
v_call: TRBV19
cdr3_length: 14
clone_size: .
cdr3_nt: TGTGCCAGTAGTGTGACAGGCGGGTACAATGAGCAGTTCTTC
cdr3_aa: CASSVTGGYNEQFF

d_call: .
j_call: TRBJ1-5
v_call: TRBV7-2
cdr3_length: 13
clone_size: .
cdr3_nt: TGTGCCAGCACTACGAACCCGAATCAGCCCCAGCATTTT
cdr3_aa: CASTTNPNQPQHF

d_call: TRBD2
j_call: TRBJ2-1
v_call: TRBV24-1
cdr3_length: 16
clone_size: .
cdr3_nt: TGTGCCACCAGTGATTACACAGCGGGACCTCCCCTGAGGGAGTTCTTC
cdr3_aa: CATSDYTAGPPLREFF

d_call: .
j_call: TRBJ2-7
v_call: TRBV7-2
cdr3_length: 14
clone_size: .
cdr3_nt: TGTGCCAGCAGCCTGCTCACGAGCTCCTACGAGCAGTACTTC
cdr3_aa: CASSLLTSSYEQYF

d_call: .
j_call: TRBJ2-1
v_call: TRBV5-1
cdr3_length: 15
clone_size: .
cdr3_nt: TGCGCCAGCAGCTTCGGGGAAAGCTCCTACAATGAGCAGTTCTTC
cdr3_aa: CASSFGESSYNEQFF

d_call: TRBD1
j_call: TRBJ1-1
v_call: TRBV11-3
cdr3_length: 14
clone_size: .
cdr3_nt: TGTGCCACCTCTGGGGGGACAGGGAACACTGAAGCTTTCTTT
cdr3_aa: CATSGGTGNTEAFF

d_call: .
j_call: TRBJ2-1
v_call: TRBV19
cdr3_length: 13
clone_size: .
cdr3_nt: TGTGCCAGTAGTACATCGATCGGGAATGAGCAGTTCTTC
cdr3_aa: CASSTSIGNEQFF

d_call: TRBD2
j_call: TRBJ2-7
v_call: TRBV5-1
cdr3_length: 24
clone_size: .
cdr3_nt: TGCGCCAGCAGCTTGGAAGGAATTAATGTCCGGGACAGGGGGACTAGCGGGAGATCGAACGAGCAGTACTTC
cdr3_aa: CASSLEGINVRDRGTSGRSNEQYF

d_call: TRBD1
j_call: TRBJ1-4
v_call: TRBV5-1
cdr3_length: 14
clone_size: .
cdr3_nt: TGCGCCAGCAGCTTAAACAGGGGGGTTGAAAAACTGTTTTTT
cdr3_aa: CASSLNRGVEKLFF

d_call: .
j_call: TRBJ2-7
v_call: TRBV3-1/TRBV3-2
cdr3_length: 12
clone_size: .
cdr3_nt: TGTGCCAGCAGCCAAATCACTCGAGAGCAGTACTTC
cdr3_aa: CASSQITREQYF

d_call: .
j_call: TRBJ2-5
v_call: TRBV25-1
cdr3_length: 13
clone_size: .
cdr3_nt: TGTGCCAGCAGTCGAGCCCAACAAGAGACCCAGTACTTC
cdr3_aa: CASSRAQQETQYF

d_call: .
j_call: TRBJ2-3
v_call: TRBV6-4
cdr3_length: 15
clone_size: .
cdr3_nt: TGTGCCAGCAGTGAGAGAGGGGGTGGGGGAGATACGCAGTATTTT
cdr3_aa: CASSERGGGGDTQYF

d_call: .
j_call: TRBJ1-1
v_call: TRBV27
cdr3_length: 13
clone_size: .
cdr3_nt: TGTGCCAGCAGTCCTGCGGGGAACACTGAAGCTTTCTTT
cdr3_aa: CASSPAGNTEAFF

d_call: .
j_call: TRBJ1-5
v_call: TRBV11-2
cdr3_length: 15
clone_size: .
cdr3_nt: TGTGCCAGCAGCTTAGAATTTGACAGCACTCAGCCCCAGCATTTT
cdr3_aa: CASSLEFDSTQPQHF

d_call: .
j_call: TRBJ1-2
v_call: TRBV28
cdr3_length: 12
clone_size: .
cdr3_nt: TGTGCCAGCACCATCGGGGTTGGTGGCTACACCTTC
cdr3_aa: CASTIGVGGYTF

d_call: .
j_call: TRBJ2-1
v_call: TRBV10-1
cdr3_length: 15
clone_size: .
cdr3_nt: TGCGCCAGCAGTGAGTTATCAGGGGCCTACAATGAGCAGTTCTTC
cdr3_aa: CASSELSGAYNEQFF

d_call: TRBD2
j_call: TRBJ2-3
v_call: TRBV4-1
cdr3_length: 16
clone_size: .
cdr3_nt: TGCGCCAGCAGCCCGGGGACTATCGTTCCCACAGATACGCAGTATTTT
cdr3_aa: CASSPGTIVPTDTQYF

d_call: .
j_call: TRBJ2-1
v_call: TRBV5-6
cdr3_length: 15
clone_size: once
cdr3_nt: TGTGCCAGCAGCTTGGTTCTCTATACTAACAATGAGCAGTTCTTC
cdr3_aa: CASSLVLYTNNEQFF

d_call: TRBD2
j_call: TRBJ2-1
v_call: TRBV7-9
cdr3_length: 17
clone_size: .
cdr3_nt: TGTGCCAGCAGCCGCAGACTAGCGGGGGGGAAATACAATGAGCAGTTCTTC
cdr3_aa: CASSRRLAGGKYNEQFF

d_call: .
j_call: TRBJ1-6
v_call: TRBV21-1
cdr3_length: 17
clone_size: .
cdr3_nt: TGTGCCAGCAGCACGATTCCGGGACTCGCCTATAATTCACCCCTCCACTTT
cdr3_aa: CASSTIPGLAYNSPLHF

d_call: TRBD1
j_call: TRBJ2-3
v_call: TRBV29-1
cdr3_length: 14
clone_size: .
cdr3_nt: TGCAGCGTTGGTACAGGGGGTGGTCAGAGGGCGCAGTATTTT
cdr3_aa: CSVGTGGGQRAQYF

d_call: TRBD2
j_call: TRBJ2-1
v_call: TRBV30
cdr3_length: 13
clone_size: .
cdr3_nt: TGTGCCTGGGAACTAGCGGCCAACAATGAGCAGTTCTTC
cdr3_aa: CAWELAANNEQFF

d_call: .
j_call: TRBJ2-7
v_call: TRBV10-2
cdr3_length: 11
clone_size: .
cdr3_nt: TGCGCCAGCAGTGTAGCGTACGAGCAGTACTTC
cdr3_aa: CASSVAYEQYF

d_call: .
j_call: TRBJ1-6
v_call: TRBV6-1
cdr3_length: 15
clone_size: .
cdr3_nt: TGTGCCAGCAGTGAATTGGGAGGAGTAGGGTCACCCCTCCACTTT
cdr3_aa: CASSELGGVGSPLHF

d_call: TRBD2
j_call: TRBJ2-6
v_call: TRBV7-9
cdr3_length: 16
clone_size: .
cdr3_nt: TGTGCCAGCAGCCCCCGCCGGGGGGGTGGGGCCAACGTCCTGACTTTC
cdr3_aa: CASSPRRGGGANVLTF